This entry concerns a single T cell receptor (beta chain). From the germline J gene comes the end of the CDR3, since the read stops 3 residues before it. This entry is derived from a study of T cells in women clearing cervical HPV infection. Study-wide background: Case blood was drawn a median approximately 150 days after lesion detection.

Profiled with immunoSEQ multiplex PCR; TCRdb holds only in-frame clones, not every one. The sample table includes around 48,000 clones. The J segment lost 6 bases and the V segment lost 0 bases, leaving 5 bases of the junction unmatched. Germline V gene lookup returns CDR1 SGHNT and CDR2 YYREEE (reference sequence). The CDR3 has 14 residues. The TCR sequence derives from a woman between 18 and 75 years old with a cervical HPV16 infection that either progressed to CIN3+ or cleared (not recorded which). Sequences were obtained from blood buffy coat. This chain joins TRBV5-4 and TRBJ1-1, with 7 bases identical to TRBD1. The part of the CDR3 DNA that was read is TGTGCCAGCAGCTTGGACAGGGGTAAGTCTGAA. It encodes CASSLDRGKSE. The full-length CDR3 reads as CASSLDRGKSEAFF. Filled out from reference TRBV5-4 and TRBJ1-1, the complete variable domain reads ETGVTQSPTHLIKTRGQQVTLRCSSQSGHNTVSWYQQALGQGPQFIFQYYREEENGRGNFPPRFSGLQFPNYSSELNVNALELDDSALYLCASSLDRGKSEAFFGQGTRLTVV.